This T cell receptor (beta chain) came from a study of blood T cell repertoires in COVID-19. The wider study: The United States, Italy and Spain were the sources of the acute and convalescent COVID-19 samples. T cells, B-cell-depleted T cells, or PBMCs supplied cDNA or gDNA.

How the authors handled the data: Quantification of nucleated cells was approximated via reference gene primer amplification. Assay used: immunoSEQ multiplex PCR; TCRdb lists only in-frame clones, some missing. V and J calls and clone size are as listed in that table; D and trimming were resolved from the DNA. This sample has under 200,000 clones, with more than 90% found just once. Germline V gene lookup returns CDR1 SGHKS and CDR2 YYEKEE (reference sequence). The ends were cut back, 1 base at V and 9 bases at J, with 20 bases in the middle. CDR3 size: 16 residues. This chain joins TRBV5-5 and TRBJ2-1, with a tentative D call TRBD1 (6 bases). This TCR came from a man aged 45 to 65 with acute or convalescent COVID-19. Sequences were obtained from peripheral blood. CDR3 DNA: TGTGCCAGCAGCTTGAGTGGCGGGCAGGGGCTAAGTGAGCAGTTCTTC. As protein: CASSLSGGQGLSEQFF.